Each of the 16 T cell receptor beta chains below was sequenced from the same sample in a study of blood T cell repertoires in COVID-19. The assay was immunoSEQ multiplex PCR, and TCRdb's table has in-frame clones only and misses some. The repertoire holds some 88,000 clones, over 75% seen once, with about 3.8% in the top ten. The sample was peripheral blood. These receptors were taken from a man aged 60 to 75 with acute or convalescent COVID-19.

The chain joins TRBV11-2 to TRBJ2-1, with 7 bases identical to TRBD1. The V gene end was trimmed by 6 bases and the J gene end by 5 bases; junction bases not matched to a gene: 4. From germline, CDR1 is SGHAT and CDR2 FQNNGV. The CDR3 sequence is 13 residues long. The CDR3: CASSRDRDNEQFF. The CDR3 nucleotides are TGTGCCAGCAGTCGGGACAGAGACAATGAGCAGTTCTTC. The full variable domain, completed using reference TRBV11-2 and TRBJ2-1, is EAGVAQSPRYKIIEKRQSVAFWCNPISGHATLYWYQQILGQGPKLLIQFQNNGVVDDSQLPKDRFSAERLKGVDSTLKIQPAKLEDSAVYLCASSRDRDNEQFFGPGTRLTVL.

The DNA for the CDR3 is TGTGCCAGCAGTATACGCTCTGGGGCGGCTGGGGCCAACGTCCTGACTTTC. This codes for CASSIRSGAAGANVLTF. The genes are TRBV27 and TRBJ2-6; TRBD1 might be the D (5 bases). This CDR3 is 17 amino acids long. Per germline, CDR1 MNHEY and CDR2 SMNVEV (reference sequence). Between the trimmed V and J ends, which lost 5 bases and 2 bases, there was a span of 16 bases.

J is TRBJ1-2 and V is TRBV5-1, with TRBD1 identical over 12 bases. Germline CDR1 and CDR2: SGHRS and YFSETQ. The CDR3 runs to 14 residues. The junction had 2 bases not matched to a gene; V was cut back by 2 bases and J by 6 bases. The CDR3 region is CASSFGDRGHGYTF. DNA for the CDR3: TGCGCCAGCAGCTTTGGGGACAGGGGGCATGGCTACACCTTC.

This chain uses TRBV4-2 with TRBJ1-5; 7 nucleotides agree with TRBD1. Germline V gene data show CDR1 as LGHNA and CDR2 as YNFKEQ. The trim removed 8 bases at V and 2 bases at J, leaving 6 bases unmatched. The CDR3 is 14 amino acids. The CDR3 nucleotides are TGTGCCAGCGCTCTTGGGACAGGCAATCAGCCCCAGCATTTT. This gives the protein CASALGTGNQPQHF.

The CDR3 region is CASSARQINYGYTF. In nucleotides, the CDR3 is TGTGCCAGTAGTGCCAGACAAATTAACTATGGCTACACCTTC. V gene TRBV19 combines with J gene TRBJ1-2; D unresolved. Germline loops: CDR1 LNHDA, CDR2 SQIVND (reference sequence). V was shortened by 5 bases and J by 1 base, with 11 bases between the two germline ends. The CDR3 is 14 amino acids. Full variable domain (rest looked up from reference TRBV19 and TRBJ1-2): DGGITQSPKYLFRKEGQNVTLSCEQNLNHDAMYWYRQDPGQGLRLIYYSQIVNDFQKGDIAEGYSVSREKKESFPLTVTSAQKNPTAFYLCASSARQINYGYTFGSGTRLTVV.

CDR3 nucleotides: TGTGCCAGCAGGATCCGCGCGGGGGAGACCCAGTACTTC. Translating gives CASRIRAGETQYF. The chain couples TRBV12-3 or TRBV12-4 to TRBJ2-5, with D possibly matching TRBD2 (6 bases). Trimming took off 6 bases at V and 5 bases at J, with 13 bases between the two ends. The CDR3 totals 13 residues.

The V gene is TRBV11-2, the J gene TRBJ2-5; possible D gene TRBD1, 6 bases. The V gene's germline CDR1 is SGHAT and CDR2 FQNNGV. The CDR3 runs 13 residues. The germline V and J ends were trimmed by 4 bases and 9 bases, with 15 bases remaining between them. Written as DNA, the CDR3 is TGTGCCAGCAGCTCCCAGGGGCCCGGGGCCCAGTACTTC. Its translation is CASSSQGPGAQYF.

The CDR3 region is CATRKEDPRNQPQHF. CDR3 nucleotides: TGTGCCACCAGGAAGGAGGACCCCAGGAATCAGCCCCAGCATTTT. The chain is built from TRBV10-3 and TRBJ1-5, with D uncertain. Trimming removed 10 bases at V and 4 bases at J, with 20 bases between. Germline CDR1 and CDR2: ENHRY and SYGVKD. The CDR3 runs 15 residues.

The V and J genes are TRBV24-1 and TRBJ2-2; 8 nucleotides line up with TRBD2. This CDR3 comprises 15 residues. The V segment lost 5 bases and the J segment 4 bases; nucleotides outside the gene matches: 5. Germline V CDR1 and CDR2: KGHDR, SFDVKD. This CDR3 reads CATSGAGASTGELFF. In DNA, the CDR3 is TGTGCCACCAGTGGAGCGGGAGCCTCCACCGGGGAGCTGTTTTTT.

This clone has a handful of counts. The CDR3 is CASSLEPSGGSSYNEQFF. In DNA form, the CDR3 reads TGCGCCAGCAGCCTTGAACCTAGCGGGGGGAGCTCCTACAATGAGCAGTTCTTC. The chain recombines TRBV4-1 with TRBJ2-1; TRBD2 matches at 11 bases. The CDR3 is 18 amino acids. The V gene's germline CDR1 is MGHRA and CDR2 YSYEKL. J was trimmed by 0 bases and V by 4 bases; bases with no gene match: 8.

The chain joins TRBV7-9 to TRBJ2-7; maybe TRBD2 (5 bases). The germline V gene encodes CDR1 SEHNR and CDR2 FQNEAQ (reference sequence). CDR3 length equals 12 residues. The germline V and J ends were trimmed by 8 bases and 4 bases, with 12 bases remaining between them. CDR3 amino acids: CASGGSAYEQYF. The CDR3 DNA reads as TGTGCCAGCGGTGGTAGCGCTTACGAGCAGTACTTC.

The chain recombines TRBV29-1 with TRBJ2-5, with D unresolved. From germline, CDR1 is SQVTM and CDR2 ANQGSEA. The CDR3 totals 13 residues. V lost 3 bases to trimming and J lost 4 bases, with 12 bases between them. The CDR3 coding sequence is TGCAGCGTTGACGCTGCTGGCGGAGAGACCCAGTACTTC. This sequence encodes CSVDAAGGETQYF.

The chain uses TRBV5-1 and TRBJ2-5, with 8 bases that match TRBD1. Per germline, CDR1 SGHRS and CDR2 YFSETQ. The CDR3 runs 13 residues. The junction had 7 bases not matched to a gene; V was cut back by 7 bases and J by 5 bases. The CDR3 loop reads CASRQGAGETQYF. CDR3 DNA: TGCGCCAGCCGTCAGGGGGCCGGGGAGACCCAGTACTTC.

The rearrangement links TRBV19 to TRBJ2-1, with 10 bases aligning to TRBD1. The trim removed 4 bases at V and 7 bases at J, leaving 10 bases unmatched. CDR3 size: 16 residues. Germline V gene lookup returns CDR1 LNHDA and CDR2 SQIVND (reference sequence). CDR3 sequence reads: CASSRGGTGVPNEQFF. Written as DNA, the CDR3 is TGTGCCAGTAGTAGGGGCGGGACAGGGGTTCCGAATGAGCAGTTCTTC.

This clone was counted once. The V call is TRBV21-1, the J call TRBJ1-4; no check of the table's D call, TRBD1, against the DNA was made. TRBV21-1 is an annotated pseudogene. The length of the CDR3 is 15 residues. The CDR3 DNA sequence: TGTGCCAGCAGCAACCCGACAGGTCCCTACGAAAAACTGTTTTTT. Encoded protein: CASSNPTGPYEKLFF.

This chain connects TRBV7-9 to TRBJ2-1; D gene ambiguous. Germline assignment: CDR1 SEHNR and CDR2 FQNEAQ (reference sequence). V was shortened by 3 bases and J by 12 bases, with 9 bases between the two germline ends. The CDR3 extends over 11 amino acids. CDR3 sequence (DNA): TGTGCCAGCAGCTTGGGCCCCGGGCAGTTCTTC. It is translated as CASSLGPGQFF.